The 8 T cell receptor beta chains given below trace back to one sample, sequenced in a study of breast tumors, draining lymph nodes, adjacent tissues. Axillary draining lymph nodes of breast cancer patients supplied the node samples. TCRdb re-called the multiplex PCR reads through MiXCR, storing one row per CDR3 protein. The table lists around 100,000 distinct CDR3 sequences, 21% of them singletons. The sequencing input was axillary lymph node tissue. These receptors were obtained from a female donor with breast cancer. Some clones in this sample may be carry-over from other donors' samples.

This clonotype was found many times. The chain joins TRBV19 to TRBJ2-1; D is tentatively TRBD1 or TRBD2 (6 bases each). This CDR3 contains 16 residues. V lost 7 bases and J 4 bases, leaving 20 bases between the germline ends. Germline loops: CDR1 LNHDA, CDR2 SQIVND (reference sequence). CDR3 nucleotide sequence: TGTGCCAGTAAGACATTCCGGGGGCCCCTATACAATGAGCAGTTCTTC. As protein: CASKTFRGPLYNEQFF.

There are many counts of this clonotype. The chain has TRBV19 and TRBJ2-1; D gene uncertain. This CDR3 contains 13 residues. Trimming took 11 bases from V and 7 from J, leaving 18 bases between them. CDR1 and CDR2 from the germline V gene are LNHDA and SQIVND (reference sequence). The CDR3 is CALLDPARNEQFF. CDR3 bases: TGTGCCCTCCTTGACCCAGCGAGGAATGAGCAGTTCTTC.

This clonotype came up many times. The chain uses TRBV2 and TRBJ2-3; D might be TRBD2 (5 bases). There are 15 residues in the CDR3. Trimming shortened V by 4 bases and J by 0 bases, and 11 bases separated the two germline ends. The germline gives CDR1 SNHLY, CDR2 FYNNEI. The CDR3 sequence is CASSVGSASTDTQYF. The CDR3 nucleotides read TGTGCCAGCAGTGTGGGTAGCGCAAGCACAGATACGCAGTATTTT. Using reference TRBV2 and TRBJ2-3 for the parts outside the CDR3, the full variable domain is EPEVTQTPSHQVTQMGQEVILRCVPISNHLYFYWYRQILGQKVEFLVSFYNNEISEKSEIFDDQFSVERPDGSNFTLKIRSTKLEDSAMYFCASSVGSASTDTQYFGPGTRLTVL.

This clonotype was seen once. Just one base apart from a much larger clone, this may be a read error. The V gene is TRBV20-1, the J gene TRBJ2-2; D uncertain. CDR1 is DFQATT, CDR2 SNEGSKA, per germline (reference sequence). This CDR3 comprises 14 residues. Written as DNA, the CDR3 is TGCAGTGCTAGGGATACAGCGAACACCGAGGAGCTGTTTTTT. Translation: CSARDTANTEELFF.

This clonotype came up many times. The chain joins TRBV2 to TRBJ2-7; D gene unclear. Germline V lookup: CDR1 SNHLY, CDR2 FYNNEI. This CDR3 is 10 amino acids long. V lost 1 base and J 8 bases, leaving 3 bases between the germline ends. The CDR3 loop reads CASSEVKQYF. In DNA, the CDR3 is TGTGCCAGCAGTGAAGTGAAGCAGTACTTC.

J is TRBJ1-1 and V is TRBV5-1; a weak D match, TRBD1 (6 bases). Germline V gives CDR1 SGHRS, CDR2 YFSETQ. Trimming took off 4 bases at V and 6 bases at J, with 22 bases between the two ends. The CDR3 covers 16 residues. CDR3 in amino acids: CASSPRTGTSGAEAFF. The CDR3 bases are TGCGCCAGCAGCCCTCGTACCGGGACATCGGGAGCTGAAGCTTTCTTT.

A remark on this clonotype: Since a much larger clone is just one base distant, this may be a read error. CDR3 sequence reads: CATSPGGANTGELFF. The CDR3 DNA reads TGTGCCACCAGCCCAGGGGGGGCGAACACCGGGGAGCTGTTTTTT. The genes are TRBV15 and TRBJ2-2, with D perhaps matching TRBD1 or TRBD2 (7 bases each). The CDR3 consists of 15 residues. The ends were cut back, 5 bases at V and 0 bases at J, with 10 bases in the middle. Germline V gene sequence: CDR1 LNHNV, CDR2 YYDKDF (reference sequence).

This clonotype came up many times. The chain employs TRBV28 and TRBJ1-6, with D possibly matching TRBD1 (5 bases). The CDR3 sequence is 12 residues long. The V and J ends lost 6 bases and 10 bases respectively, with 10 bases between them. Germline assignment: CDR1 MDHEN and CDR2 SYDVKM. CDR3 protein: CASRSGLSPLHF. The CDR3 region has the DNA TGTGCCAGCAGATCAGGGTTGTCACCCCTCCACTTT.